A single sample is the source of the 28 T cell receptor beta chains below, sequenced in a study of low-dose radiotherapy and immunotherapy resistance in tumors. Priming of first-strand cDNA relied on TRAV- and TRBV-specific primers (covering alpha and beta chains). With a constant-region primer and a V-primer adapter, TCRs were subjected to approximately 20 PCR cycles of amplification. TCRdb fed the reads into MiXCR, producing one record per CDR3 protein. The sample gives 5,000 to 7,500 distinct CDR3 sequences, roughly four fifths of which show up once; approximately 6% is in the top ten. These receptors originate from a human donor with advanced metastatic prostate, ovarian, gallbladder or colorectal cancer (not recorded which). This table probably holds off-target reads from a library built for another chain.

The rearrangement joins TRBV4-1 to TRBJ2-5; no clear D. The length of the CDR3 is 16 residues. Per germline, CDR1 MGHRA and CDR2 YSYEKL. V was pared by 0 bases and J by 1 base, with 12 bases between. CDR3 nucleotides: TGCGCCAGCAGCCAAGAGGTCTACCCTCTCCAAGAGACCCAGTACTTC. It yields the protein CASSQEVYPLQETQYF.

The CDR3 reads CASSLVGMNTEAFF. In DNA, the CDR3 is TGTGCCAGCAGCTTAGTTGGGATGAACACTGAAGCTTTCTTT. V gene TRBV5-4 combines with J gene TRBJ1-1; D uncertain. The CDR3 is 14 residues long. Germline assignment: CDR1 SGHNT and CDR2 YYREEE (reference sequence). Trimming removed 2 bases from V and 0 bases from J, with 8 bases in between.

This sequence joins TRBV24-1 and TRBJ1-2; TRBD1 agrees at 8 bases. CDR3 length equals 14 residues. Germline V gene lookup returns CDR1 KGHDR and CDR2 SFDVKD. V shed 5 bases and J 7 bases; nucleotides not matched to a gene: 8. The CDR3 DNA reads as TGTGCCACCAGTGCCCGGACAGGGCTCGGTGGCTACACCTTC. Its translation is CATSARTGLGGYTF.

CDR3 sequence: CASHEAVRSYEQYF. The CDR3 DNA follows: TGTGCCAGCCATGAGGCCGTCCGCTCCTACGAGCAGTACTTC. J is TRBJ2-7 and V is TRBV28; D uncertain. Germline V gene sequence: CDR1 MDHEN, CDR2 SYDVKM. V was clipped by 8 bases and J by 0 bases, with 14 bases between them. CDR3 length: 14 residues.

The CDR3, as DNA: TGTGCCAGCAGCTGGGGCACCCAGCCCCAGCATTTT. Translation gives CASSWGTQPQHF. The rearrangement joins TRBV7-2 to TRBJ1-5, with TRBD1 as a possible D gene (5 bases). V was pared by 4 bases and J by 7 bases, with 8 bases between. This CDR3 contains 12 residues. Germline CDR1 SGHTA, CDR2 FQGNSA.

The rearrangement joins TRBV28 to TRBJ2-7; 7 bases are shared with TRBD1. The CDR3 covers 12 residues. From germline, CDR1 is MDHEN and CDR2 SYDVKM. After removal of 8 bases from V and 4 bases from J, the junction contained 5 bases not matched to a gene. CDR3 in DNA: TGTGCCAGCCGGGACAGACTTTACGAGCAGTACTTC. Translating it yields CASRDRLYEQYF.

CDR3 amino acids: CASSSLLTSGNTDTQYF. CDR3 nucleotides: TGCGCCAGCAGCTCGCTCTTGACTAGCGGGAACACAGATACGCAGTATTTT. The V gene is TRBV5-1, the J gene TRBJ2-3, with TRBD2 identical over 11 bases. Germline-derived CDR1 and CDR2 are SGHRS and YFSETQ. The CDR3 contains 17 residues. V lost 3 bases, J lost 2 bases, and 8 bases stayed unmatched.

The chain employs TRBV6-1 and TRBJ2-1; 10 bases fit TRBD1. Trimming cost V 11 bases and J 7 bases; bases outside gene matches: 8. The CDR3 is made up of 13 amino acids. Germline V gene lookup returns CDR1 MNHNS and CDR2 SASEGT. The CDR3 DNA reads TGTGCCGTGTCGGACAGGGGGGGGAATGAGCAGTTCTTC. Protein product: CAVSDRGGNEQFF.

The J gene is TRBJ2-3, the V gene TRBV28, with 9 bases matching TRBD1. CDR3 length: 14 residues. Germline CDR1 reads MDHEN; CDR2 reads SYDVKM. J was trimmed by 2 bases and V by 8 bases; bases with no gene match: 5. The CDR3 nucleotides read TGTGCCAGCGCGACAGGGGGGCTCACAGATACGCAGTATTTT. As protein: CASATGGLTDTQYF. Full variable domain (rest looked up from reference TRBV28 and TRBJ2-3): DVKVTQSSRYLVKRTGEKVFLECVQDMDHENMFWYRQDPGLGLRLIYFSYDVKMKEKGDIPEGYSVSREKKERFSLILESASTNQTSMYLCASATGGLTDTQYFGPGTRLTVL.

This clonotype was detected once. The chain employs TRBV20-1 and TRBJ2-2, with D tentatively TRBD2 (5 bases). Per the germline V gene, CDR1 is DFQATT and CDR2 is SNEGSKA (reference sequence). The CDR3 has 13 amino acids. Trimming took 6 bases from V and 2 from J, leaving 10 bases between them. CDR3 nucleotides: TGCAGTGCCGGCGGGCTAAACACCGGGGAGCTGTTTTTT. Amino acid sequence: CSAGGLNTGELFF.

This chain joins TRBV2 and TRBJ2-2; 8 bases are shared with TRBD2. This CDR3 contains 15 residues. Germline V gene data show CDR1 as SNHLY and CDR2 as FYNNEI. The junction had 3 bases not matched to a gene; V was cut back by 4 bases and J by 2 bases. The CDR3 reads CASSGLATNTGELFF. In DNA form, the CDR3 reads TGTGCCAGCAGTGGACTAGCGACTAACACCGGGGAGCTGTTTTTT.

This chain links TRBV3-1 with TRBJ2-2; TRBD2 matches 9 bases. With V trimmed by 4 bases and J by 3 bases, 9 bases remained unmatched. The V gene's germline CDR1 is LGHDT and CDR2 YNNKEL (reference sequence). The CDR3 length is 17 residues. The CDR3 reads CASSPIAGVVDTGELFF. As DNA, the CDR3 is TGTGCCAGCAGCCCCATAGCGGGAGTAGTGGACACCGGGGAGCTGTTTTTT.

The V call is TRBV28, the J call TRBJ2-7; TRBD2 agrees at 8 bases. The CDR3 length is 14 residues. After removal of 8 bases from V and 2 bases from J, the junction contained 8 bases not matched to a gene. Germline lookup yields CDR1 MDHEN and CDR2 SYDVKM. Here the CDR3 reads CASRSAGGAYEQYF. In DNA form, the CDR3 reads TGTGCCAGCCGATCGGCGGGAGGAGCCTACGAGCAGTACTTC. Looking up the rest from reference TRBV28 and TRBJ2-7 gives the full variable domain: DVKVTQSSRYLVKRTGEKVFLECVQDMDHENMFWYRQDPGLGLRLIYFSYDVKMKEKGDIPEGYSVSREKKERFSLILESASTNQTSMYLCASRSAGGAYEQYFGPGTRLTVT.

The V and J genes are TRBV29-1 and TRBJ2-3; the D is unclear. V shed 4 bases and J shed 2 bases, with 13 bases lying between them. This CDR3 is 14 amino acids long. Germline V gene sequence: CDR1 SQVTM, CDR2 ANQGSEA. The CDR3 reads CSVAGVTPTDTQYF. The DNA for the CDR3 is TGCAGCGTTGCTGGCGTAACACCCACAGATACGCAGTATTTT.

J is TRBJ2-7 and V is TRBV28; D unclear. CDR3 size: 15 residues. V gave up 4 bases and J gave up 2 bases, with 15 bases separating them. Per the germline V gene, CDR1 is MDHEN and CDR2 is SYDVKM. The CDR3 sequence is CASSSRTSPTYEQYF. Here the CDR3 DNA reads TGTGCCAGCAGTTCCCGGACCTCCCCGACCTACGAGCAGTACTTC.

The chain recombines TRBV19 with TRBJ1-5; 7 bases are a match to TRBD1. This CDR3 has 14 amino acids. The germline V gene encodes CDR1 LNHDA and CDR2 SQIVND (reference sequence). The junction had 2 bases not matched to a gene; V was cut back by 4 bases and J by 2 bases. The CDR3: CASSKGQGNQPQHF. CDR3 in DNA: TGTGCCAGTAGTAAAGGACAGGGCAATCAGCCCCAGCATTTT.

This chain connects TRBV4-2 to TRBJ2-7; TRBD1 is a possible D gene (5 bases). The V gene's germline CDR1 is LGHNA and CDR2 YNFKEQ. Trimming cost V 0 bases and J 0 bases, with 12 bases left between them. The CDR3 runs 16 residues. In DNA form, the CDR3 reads TGTGCCAGCAGCCAAGATAGTCAGGGTGGCTCCTACGAGCAGTACTTC. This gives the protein CASSQDSQGGSYEQYF.

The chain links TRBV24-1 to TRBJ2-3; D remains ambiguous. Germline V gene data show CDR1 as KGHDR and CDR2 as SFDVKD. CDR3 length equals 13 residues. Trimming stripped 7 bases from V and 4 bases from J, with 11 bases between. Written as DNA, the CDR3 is TGTGCCACCAGAGGACCAGGCGCAGATACGCAGTATTTT. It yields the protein CATRGPGADTQYF.

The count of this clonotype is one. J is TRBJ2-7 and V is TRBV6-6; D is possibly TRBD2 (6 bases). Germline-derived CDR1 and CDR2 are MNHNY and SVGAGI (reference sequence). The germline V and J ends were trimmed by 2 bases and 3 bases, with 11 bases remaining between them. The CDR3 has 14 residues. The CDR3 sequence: CASSYGTDYYEQYF. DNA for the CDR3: TGTGCCAGCAGTTACGGGACGGACTACTACGAGCAGTACTTC.

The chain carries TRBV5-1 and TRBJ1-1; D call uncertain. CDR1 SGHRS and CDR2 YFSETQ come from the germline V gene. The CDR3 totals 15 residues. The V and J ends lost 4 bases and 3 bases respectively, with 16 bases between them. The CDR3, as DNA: TGCGCCAGCAGCAAGGACGGCAATTCGGACACTGAAGCTTTCTTT. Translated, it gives CASSKDGNSDTEAFF.

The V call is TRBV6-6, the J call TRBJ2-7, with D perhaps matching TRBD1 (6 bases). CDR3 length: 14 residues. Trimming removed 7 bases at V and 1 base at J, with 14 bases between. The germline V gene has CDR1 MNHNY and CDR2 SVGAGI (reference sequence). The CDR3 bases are TGTGCCAGCACGAGGAAGGGGGAATCCTACGAGCAGTACTTC. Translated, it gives CASTRKGESYEQYF.

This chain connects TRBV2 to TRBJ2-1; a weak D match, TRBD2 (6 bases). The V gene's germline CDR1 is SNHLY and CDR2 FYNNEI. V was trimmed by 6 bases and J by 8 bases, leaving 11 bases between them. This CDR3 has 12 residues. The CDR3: CASRVTSHEQFF. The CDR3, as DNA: TGTGCCAGCAGGGTGACTAGTCATGAGCAGTTCTTC.

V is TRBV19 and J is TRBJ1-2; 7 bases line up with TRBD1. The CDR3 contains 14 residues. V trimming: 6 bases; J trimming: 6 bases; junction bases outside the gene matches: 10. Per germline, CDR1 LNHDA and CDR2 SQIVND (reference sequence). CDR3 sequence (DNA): TGTGCCAGTAGACACAGGGGCGGCGAAGATGGCTACACCTTC. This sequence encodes CASRHRGGEDGYTF.

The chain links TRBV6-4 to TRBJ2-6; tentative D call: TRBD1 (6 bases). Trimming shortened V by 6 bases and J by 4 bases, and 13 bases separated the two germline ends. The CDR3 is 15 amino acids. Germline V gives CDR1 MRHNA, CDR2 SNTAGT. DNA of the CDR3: TGTGCCAGCAGCCAAACAGGGTTCGGGGCCAACGTCCTGACTTTC. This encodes CASSQTGFGANVLTF.

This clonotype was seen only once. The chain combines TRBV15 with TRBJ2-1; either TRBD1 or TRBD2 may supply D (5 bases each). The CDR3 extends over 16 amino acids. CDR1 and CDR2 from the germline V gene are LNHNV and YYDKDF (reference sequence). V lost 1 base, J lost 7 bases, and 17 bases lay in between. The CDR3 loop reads CATSRAPGPDGNEQFF. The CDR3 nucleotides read TGTGCCACCAGCAGAGCCCCGGGACCAGACGGGAATGAGCAGTTCTTC. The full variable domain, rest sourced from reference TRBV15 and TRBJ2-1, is DAMVIQNPRYQVTQFGKPVTLSCSQTLNHNVMYWYQQKSSQAPKLLFHYYDKDFNNEADTPDNFQSRRPNTSFCFLDIRSPGLGDTAMYLCATSRAPGPDGNEQFFGPGTRLTVL.

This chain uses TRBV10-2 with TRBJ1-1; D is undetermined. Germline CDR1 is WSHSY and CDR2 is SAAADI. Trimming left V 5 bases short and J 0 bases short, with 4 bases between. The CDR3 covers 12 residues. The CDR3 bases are TGCGCCAGCAGTCGCATGAACACTGAAGCTTTCTTT. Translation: CASSRMNTEAFF.

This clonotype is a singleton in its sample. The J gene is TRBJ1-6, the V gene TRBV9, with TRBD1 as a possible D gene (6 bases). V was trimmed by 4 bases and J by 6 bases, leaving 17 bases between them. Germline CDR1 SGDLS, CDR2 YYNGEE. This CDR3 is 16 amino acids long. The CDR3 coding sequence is TGTGCCAGCAGCTATAACACTGGACAGACTAATTCACCCCTCCACTTT. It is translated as CASSYNTGQTNSPLHF.

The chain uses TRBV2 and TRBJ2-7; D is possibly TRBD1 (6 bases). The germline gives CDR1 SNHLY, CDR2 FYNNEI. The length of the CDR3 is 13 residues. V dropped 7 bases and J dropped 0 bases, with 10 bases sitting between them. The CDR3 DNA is TGTGCCAGCACCGGGGACAACTCCTACGAGCAGTACTTC. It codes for CASTGDNSYEQYF.